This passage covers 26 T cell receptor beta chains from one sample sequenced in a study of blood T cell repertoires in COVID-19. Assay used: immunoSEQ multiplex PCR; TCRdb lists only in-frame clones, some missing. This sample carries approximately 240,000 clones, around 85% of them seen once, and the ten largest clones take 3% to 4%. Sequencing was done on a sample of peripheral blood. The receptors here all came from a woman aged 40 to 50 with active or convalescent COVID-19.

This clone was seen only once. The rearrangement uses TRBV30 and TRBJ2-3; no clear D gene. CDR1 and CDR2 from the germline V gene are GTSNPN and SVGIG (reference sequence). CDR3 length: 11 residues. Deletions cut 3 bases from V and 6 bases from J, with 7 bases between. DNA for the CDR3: TGTGCCTGGAGAGGAGTGGATACGCAGTATTTT. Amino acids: CAWRGVDTQYF.

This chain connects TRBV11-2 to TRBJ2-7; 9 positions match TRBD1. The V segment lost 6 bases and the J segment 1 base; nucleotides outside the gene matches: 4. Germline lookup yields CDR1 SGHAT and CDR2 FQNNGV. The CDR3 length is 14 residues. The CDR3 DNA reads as TGTGCCAGCAGAACCGGGACAGGGTCCTACGAGCAGTACTTC. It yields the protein CASRTGTGSYEQYF.

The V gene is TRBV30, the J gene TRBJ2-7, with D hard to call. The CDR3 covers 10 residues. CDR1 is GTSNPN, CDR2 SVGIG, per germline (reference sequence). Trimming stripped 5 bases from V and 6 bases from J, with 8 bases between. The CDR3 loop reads CAWGLREQYF. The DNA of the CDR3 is TGTGCCTGGGGCCTTCGCGAGCAGTACTTC.

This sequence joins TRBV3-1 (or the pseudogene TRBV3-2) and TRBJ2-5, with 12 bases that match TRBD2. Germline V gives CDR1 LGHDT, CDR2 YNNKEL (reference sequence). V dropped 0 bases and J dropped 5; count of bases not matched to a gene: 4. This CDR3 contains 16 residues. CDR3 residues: CASSQERTSGDETQYF. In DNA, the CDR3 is TGTGCCAGCAGCCAAGAGCGGACTAGCGGGGATGAGACCCAGTACTTC.

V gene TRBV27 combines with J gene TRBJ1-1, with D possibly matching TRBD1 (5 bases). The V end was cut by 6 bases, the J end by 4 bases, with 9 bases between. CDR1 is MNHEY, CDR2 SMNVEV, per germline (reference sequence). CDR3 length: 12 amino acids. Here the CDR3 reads CASRRGGTEAFF. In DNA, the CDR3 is TGTGCCAGCAGGCGGGGGGGCACTGAAGCTTTCTTT.

The CDR3 DNA is TGTGCCTACCAACCCCCGGACAGGGCCGGAGCTTTCTTT. It translates to CAYQPPDRAGAFF. This chain uses TRBV30 with TRBJ1-1, with 8 bases lining up with TRBD1. The length of the CDR3 is 13 residues. The germline CDR1 and CDR2 sequences are GTSNPN and SVGIG (reference sequence). Unmatched junction bases numbered 14, after V lost 7 bases and J lost 10 bases.

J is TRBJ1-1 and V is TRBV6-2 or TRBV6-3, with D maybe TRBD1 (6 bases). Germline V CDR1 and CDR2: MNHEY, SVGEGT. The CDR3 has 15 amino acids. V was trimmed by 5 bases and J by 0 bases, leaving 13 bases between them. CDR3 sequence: CASSRAGEMNTEAFF. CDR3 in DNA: TGTGCCAGCAGTCGAGCAGGGGAAATGAACACTGAAGCTTTCTTT.

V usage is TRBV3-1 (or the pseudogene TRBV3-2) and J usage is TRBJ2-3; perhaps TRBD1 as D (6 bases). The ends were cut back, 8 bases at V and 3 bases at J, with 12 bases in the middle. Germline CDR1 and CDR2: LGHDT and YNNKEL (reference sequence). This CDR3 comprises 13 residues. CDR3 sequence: CASERGKTDTQYF. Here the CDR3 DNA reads TGTGCCAGCGAGAGGGGGAAAACAGATACGCAGTATTTT.

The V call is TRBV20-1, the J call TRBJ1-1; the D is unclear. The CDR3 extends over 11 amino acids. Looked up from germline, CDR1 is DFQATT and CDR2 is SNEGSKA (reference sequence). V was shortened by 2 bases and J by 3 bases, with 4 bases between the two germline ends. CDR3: CSARQDTEAFF. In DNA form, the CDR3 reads TGCAGTGCTAGACAGGACACTGAAGCTTTCTTT.

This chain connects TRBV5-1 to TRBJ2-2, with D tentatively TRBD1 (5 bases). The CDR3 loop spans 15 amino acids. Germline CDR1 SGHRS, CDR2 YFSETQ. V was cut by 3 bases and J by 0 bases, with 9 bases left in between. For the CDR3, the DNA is TGCGCCAGCAGCTACCAGGGCACGAACACCGGGGAGCTGTTTTTT. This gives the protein CASSYQGTNTGELFF.

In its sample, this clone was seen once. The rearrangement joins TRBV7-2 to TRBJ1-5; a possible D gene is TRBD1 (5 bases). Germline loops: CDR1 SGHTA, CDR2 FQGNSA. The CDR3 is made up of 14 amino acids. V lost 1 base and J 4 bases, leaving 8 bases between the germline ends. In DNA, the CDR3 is TGTGCCAGCAGCTTAGATGGGGCAAATCAGCCCCAGCATTTT. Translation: CASSLDGANQPQHF.

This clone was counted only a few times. The CDR3 sequence: CASRDDRNQPQHF. CDR3 nucleotides: TGTGCCAGCAGGGATGACAGAAATCAGCCCCAGCATTTT. V usage is TRBV2 and J usage is TRBJ1-5; D is possibly TRBD1 (5 bases). V dropped 6 bases and J dropped 4 bases, with 10 bases sitting between them. The CDR3 sequence is 13 residues long. Germline values: CDR1 SNHLY, CDR2 FYNNEI. The full variable domain, with the rest looked up from reference TRBV2 and TRBJ1-5, is EPEVTQTPSHQVTQMGQEVILRCVPISNHLYFYWYRQILGQKVEFLVSFYNNEISEKSEIFDDQFSVERPDGSNFTLKIRSTKLEDSAMYFCASRDDRNQPQHFGDGTRLSIL.

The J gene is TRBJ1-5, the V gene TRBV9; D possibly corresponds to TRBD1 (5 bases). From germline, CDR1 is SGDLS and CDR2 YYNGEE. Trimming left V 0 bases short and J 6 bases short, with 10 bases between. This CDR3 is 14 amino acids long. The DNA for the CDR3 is TGTGCCAGCAGCGTAGAGGGGATAGGTCAGCCCCAGCATTTT. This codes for CASSVEGIGQPQHF.

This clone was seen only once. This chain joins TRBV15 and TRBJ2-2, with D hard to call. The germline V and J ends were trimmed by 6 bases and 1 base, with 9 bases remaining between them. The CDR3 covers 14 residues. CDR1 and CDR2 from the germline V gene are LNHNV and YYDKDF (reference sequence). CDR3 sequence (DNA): TGTGCCACCAGAAAGACTCAGAACACCGGGGAGCTGTTTTTT. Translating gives CATRKTQNTGELFF.

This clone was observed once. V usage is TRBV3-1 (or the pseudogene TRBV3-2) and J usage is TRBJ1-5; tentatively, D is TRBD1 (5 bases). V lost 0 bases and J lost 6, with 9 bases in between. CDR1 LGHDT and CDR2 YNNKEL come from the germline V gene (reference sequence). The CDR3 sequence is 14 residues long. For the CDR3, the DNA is TGTGCCAGCAGCCAAGATACGGGGGTTCAGCCCCAGCATTTT. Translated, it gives CASSQDTGVQPQHF.

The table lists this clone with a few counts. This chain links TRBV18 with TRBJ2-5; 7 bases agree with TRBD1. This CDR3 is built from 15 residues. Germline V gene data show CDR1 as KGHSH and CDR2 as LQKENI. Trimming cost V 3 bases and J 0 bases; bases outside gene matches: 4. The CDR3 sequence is CASSPRTGYQETQYF. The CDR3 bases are TGTGCCAGCTCACCGCGGACAGGCTACCAAGAGACCCAGTACTTC. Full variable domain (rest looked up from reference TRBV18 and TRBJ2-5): NAGVMQNPRHLVRRRGQEARLRCSPMKGHSHVYWYRQLPEEGLKFMVYLQKENIIDESGMPKERFSAEFPKEGPSILRIQQVVRGDSAAYFCASSPRTGYQETQYFGPGTRLLVL.

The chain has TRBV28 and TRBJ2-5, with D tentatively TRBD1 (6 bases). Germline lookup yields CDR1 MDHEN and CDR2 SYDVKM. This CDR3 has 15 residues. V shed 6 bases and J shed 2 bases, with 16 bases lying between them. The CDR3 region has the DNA TGTGCCAGCAGGCCGCCTAGGGGGTTTCAAGAGACCCAGTACTTC. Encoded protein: CASRPPRGFQETQYF.

The CDR3 spells CASSVTPRGNEQYF. Here the CDR3 DNA reads TGTGCCAGCAGCGTAACCCCGCGGGGCAACGAGCAGTACTTC. The genes are TRBV9 and TRBJ2-7, with a possible D match to TRBD2 (6 bases). The CDR3 is 14 residues long. Trimming removed 1 base at V and 5 bases at J, with 13 bases between. Germline V gene data show CDR1 as SGDLS and CDR2 as YYNGEE.

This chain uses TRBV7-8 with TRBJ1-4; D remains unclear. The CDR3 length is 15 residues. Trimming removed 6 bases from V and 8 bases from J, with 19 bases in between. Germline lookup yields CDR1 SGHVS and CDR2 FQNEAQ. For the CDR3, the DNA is TGTGCCAGCAGTCAAGAAGTCGCGAGGAAAGAAAAACTGTTTTTT. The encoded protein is CASSQEVARKEKLFF.

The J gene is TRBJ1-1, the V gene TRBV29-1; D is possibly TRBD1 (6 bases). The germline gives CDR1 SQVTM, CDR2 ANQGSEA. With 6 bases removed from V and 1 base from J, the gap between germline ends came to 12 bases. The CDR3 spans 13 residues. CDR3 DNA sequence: TGCAGCGTCCGAGAAGGGGGGAACACTGAAGCTTTCTTT. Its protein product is CSVREGGNTEAFF.

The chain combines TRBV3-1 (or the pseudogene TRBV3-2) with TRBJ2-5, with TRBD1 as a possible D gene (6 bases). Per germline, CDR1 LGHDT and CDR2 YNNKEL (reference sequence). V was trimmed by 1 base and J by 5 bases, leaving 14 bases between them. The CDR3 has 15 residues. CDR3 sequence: CASSQVGTRGETQYF. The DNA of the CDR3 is TGTGCCAGCAGCCAAGTGGGGACACGCGGGGAGACCCAGTACTTC.

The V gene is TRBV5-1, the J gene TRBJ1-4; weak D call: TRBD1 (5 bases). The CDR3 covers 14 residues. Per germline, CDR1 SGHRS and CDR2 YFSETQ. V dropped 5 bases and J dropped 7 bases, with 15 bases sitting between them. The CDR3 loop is CASSEDSKGEKLFF. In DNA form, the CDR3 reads TGCGCCAGCAGTGAAGACAGTAAGGGTGAAAAACTGTTTTTT.

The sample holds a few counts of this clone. CDR3 protein: CSVGQGRINYGYTF. The CDR3 region has the DNA TGCAGCGTGGGACAGGGAAGGATCAACTATGGCTACACCTTC. The chain has TRBV29-1 and TRBJ1-2, with 9 bases matching TRBD1. The trim removed 6 bases at V and 2 bases at J, leaving 7 bases unmatched. The length of the CDR3 is 14 residues. The germline CDR1 and CDR2 sequences are SQVTM and ANQGSEA.

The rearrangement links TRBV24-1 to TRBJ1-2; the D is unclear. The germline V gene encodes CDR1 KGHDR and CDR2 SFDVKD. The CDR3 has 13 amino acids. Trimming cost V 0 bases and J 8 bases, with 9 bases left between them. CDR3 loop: CATSDLTGKGYTF. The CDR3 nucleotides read TGTGCCACCAGTGATTTGACGGGGAAAGGCTACACCTTC.

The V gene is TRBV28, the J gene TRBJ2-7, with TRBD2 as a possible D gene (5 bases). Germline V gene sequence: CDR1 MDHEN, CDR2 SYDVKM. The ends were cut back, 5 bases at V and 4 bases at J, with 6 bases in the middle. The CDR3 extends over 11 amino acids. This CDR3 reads CASSREYEQYF. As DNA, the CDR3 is TGTGCCAGCAGTCGGGAATACGAGCAGTACTTC.

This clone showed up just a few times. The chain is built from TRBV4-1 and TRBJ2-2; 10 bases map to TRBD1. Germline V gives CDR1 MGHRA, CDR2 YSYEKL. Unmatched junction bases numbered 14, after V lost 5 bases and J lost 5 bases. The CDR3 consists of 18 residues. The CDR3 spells CASSSRSLWDRGTGELFF. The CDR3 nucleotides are TGCGCCAGCAGCTCTCGCTCGTTGTGGGACAGGGGTACCGGGGAGCTGTTTTTT.